The table lists the clone carrying this T cell receptor beta chain with a count of one. Its antigen remains unknown. These data are taken from a study of T cell responses to AZD1222 COVID-19 vaccine. Study-wide background: Recipients boosted at about 4 weeks or about 12 weeks are pooled. Regarding the study as a whole: Reports indicate that nearly half of spike-specific TCRs are directed at unmutated variant regions. There were repertoire samples only from the period after the peak T cell response.

Method: immunoSEQ multiplex PCR; TCRdb's copy keeps in-frame clones and lacks some. The repertoire has approximately 100,000 clones, 75% to 90% of them found once; the top ten carry roughly 22%. V lost 8 bases, J lost 2 bases, and 9 bases lay in between. The CDR3 extends over 12 amino acids. Germline assignment: CDR1 MGHDK and CDR2 SYGVNS. The starting material was peripheral blood, obtained on day 0 of AZD1222 vaccination. This receptor was taken from an adult in good health. This sequence joins TRBV25-1 and TRBJ1-1, with a tentative D call TRBD1 (5 bases). This CDR3 is CASARGNTEAFF. The CDR3 bases are TGTGCCAGCGCCCGGGGCAACACTGAAGCTTTCTTT.